This TCR beta chain comes out of a study of T cell repertoires in cytomegalovirus infection. Study summary: Public signatures in TCR beta pointed to CMV infection and matching HLA type. The study's findings and limits: HLA-C-restricted CMV-specific TCR beta clonotypes were dominant in the ex vivo response. Identification of carriers of CMV plus the relevant HLA was achieved through cumulative public TCR beta family frequency.

A word on this clonotype: Its matching antigen is unknown.

The germline gives CDR1 SGHRS, CDR2 YFSETQ. The CDR3 contains 14 residues. The trim removed 0 bases at V and 4 bases at J, leaving 3 bases unmatched. TCRdb processed the reads anew with MiXCR; each CDR3 protein has one entry. There are about 250,000 distinct CDR3 sequences in the sample; over 15% occur only once, and approximately 51% lies in the top ten. Material for sequencing was CD8+ T cells from PBMCs. The receptor was derived from a human donor in good health (CMV status not recorded). Some clones in this sample may be carry-over from other donors' samples. V usage is TRBV5-1 and J usage is TRBJ1-2; 7 bases align to TRBD1. The CDR3 loop is CASSLEGAFYGYTF. The CDR3 region has the DNA TGCGCCAGCAGCTTGGAGGGGGCTTTCTATGGCTACACCTTC.